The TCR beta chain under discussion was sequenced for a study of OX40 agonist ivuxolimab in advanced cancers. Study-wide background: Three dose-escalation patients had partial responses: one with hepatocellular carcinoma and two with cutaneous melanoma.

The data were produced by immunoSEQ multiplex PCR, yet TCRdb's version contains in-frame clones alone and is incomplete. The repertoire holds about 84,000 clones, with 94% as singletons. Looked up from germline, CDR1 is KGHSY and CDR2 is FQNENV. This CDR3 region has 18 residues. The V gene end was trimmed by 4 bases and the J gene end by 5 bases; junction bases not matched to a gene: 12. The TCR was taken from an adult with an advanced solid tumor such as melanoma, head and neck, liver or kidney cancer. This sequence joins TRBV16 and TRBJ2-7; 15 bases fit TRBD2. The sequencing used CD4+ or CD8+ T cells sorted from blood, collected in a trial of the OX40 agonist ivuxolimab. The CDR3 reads CASSPGLAGGPLRNEQYF. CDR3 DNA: TGTGCCAGCAGCCCCGGACTAGCGGGAGGGCCTTTGCGGAACGAGCAGTACTTC.